The clone carrying this TCR beta chain was picked up a small number of times. The data originate from a study of technical replicates of blood from a few donors. The table came from immunoSEQ multiplex PCR; TCRdb's copy has only in-frame clones and leaves some out. The sample yields 60,000 to 70,000 clones, 70% to 90% seen once. CDR3 length: 15 residues. J gave up 2 bases and V 3 bases, and 8 bases lay outside the gene matches. The germline CDR1 and CDR2 sequences are SGHDT and YYEEEE. Sample: PBMCs. The chain employs TRBV5-6 and TRBJ2-7, with 7 bases fitting TRBD2. This TCR derives from a human donor in good health. Some clones in this sample may be carry-over from other donors' samples. CDR3 in amino acids: CASSSWGTMPYEQYF. In DNA form, the CDR3 reads TGTGCCAGCAGCTCATGGGGGACTATGCCCTACGAGCAGTACTTC.